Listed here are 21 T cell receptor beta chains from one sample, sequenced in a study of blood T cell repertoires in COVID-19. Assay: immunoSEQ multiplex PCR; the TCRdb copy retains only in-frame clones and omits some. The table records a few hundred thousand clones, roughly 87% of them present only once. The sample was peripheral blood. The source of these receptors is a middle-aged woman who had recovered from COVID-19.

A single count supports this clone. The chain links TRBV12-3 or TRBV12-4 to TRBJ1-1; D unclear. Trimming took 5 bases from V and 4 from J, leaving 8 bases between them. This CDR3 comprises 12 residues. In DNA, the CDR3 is TGTGCCAGCAGTCAGGAAGGCACTGAAGCTTTCTTT. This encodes CASSQEGTEAFF.

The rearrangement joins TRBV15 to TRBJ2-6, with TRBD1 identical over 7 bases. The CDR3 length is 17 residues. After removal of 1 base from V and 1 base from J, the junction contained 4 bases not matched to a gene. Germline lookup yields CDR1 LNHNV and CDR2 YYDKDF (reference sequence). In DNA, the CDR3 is TGTGCCACCAGCAGAGGGGGACAGCGATCTGGGGCCAACGTCCTGACTTTC. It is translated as CATSRGGQRSGANVLTF.

CDR3 region: CSVVGQGTSEQYF. The CDR3 region has the DNA TGCAGCGTTGTAGGACAGGGTACGAGCGAGCAGTACTTC. The gene calls are TRBV29-1 and TRBJ2-7; TRBD1 aligns across 8 bases. V was clipped by 4 bases and J by 6 bases; unmatched bases: 8. Germline V gives CDR1 SQVTM, CDR2 ANQGSEA. CDR3 length equals 13 residues.

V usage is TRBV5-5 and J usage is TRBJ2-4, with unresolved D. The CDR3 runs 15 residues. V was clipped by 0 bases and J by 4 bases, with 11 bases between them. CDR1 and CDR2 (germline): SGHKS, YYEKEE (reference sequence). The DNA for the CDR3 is TGTGCCAGCAGCTTGGTTTTCCAGTCTAAAAACATTCAGTACTTC. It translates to CASSLVFQSKNIQYF.

The chain's CDR3 is CASSLDGDRNTEAFF. The CDR3 nucleotides read TGTGCCAGCAGCTTAGATGGGGACAGGAACACTGAAGCTTTCTTT. V is TRBV11-3 and J is TRBJ1-1, with 7 bases lining up with TRBD1. CDR1 and CDR2 (germline): SGHNT, YENEEA. J was trimmed by 1 base and V by 0 bases; bases with no gene match: 2. There are 15 residues in the CDR3.

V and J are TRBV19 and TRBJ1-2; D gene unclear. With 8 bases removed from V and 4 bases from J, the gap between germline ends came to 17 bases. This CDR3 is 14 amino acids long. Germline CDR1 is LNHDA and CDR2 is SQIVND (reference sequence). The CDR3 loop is CASQSGRLSYGYTF. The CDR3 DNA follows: TGTGCCAGTCAATCCGGCAGGTTAAGCTATGGCTACACCTTC.

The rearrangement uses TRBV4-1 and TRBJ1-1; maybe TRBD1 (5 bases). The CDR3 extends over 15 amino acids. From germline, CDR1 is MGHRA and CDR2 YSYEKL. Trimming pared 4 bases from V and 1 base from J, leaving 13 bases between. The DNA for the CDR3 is TGCGCCAGCAGCCCCCTGGGGCTTACGAACACTGAAGCTTTCTTT. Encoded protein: CASSPLGLTNTEAFF.

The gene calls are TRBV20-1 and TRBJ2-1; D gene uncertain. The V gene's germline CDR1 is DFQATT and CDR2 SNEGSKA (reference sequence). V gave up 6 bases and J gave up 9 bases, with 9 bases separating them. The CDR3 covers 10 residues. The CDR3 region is CSASSGEQFF. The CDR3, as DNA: TGCAGTGCCTCTAGTGGTGAGCAGTTCTTC.

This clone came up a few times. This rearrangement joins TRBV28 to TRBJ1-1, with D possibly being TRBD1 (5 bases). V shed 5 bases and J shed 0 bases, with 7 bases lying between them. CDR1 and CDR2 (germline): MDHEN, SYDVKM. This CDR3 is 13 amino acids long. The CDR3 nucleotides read TGTGCCAGCAGTCCGGGGGTGAACACTGAAGCTTTCTTT. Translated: CASSPGVNTEAFF.

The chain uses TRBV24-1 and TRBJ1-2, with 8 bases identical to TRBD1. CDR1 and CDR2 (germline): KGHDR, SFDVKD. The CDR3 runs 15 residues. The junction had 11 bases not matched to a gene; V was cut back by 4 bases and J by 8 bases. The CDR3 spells CATSEPLTGGGGYTF. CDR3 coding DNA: TGTGCCACCAGTGAGCCCCTCACAGGGGGTGGGGGCTACACCTTC.

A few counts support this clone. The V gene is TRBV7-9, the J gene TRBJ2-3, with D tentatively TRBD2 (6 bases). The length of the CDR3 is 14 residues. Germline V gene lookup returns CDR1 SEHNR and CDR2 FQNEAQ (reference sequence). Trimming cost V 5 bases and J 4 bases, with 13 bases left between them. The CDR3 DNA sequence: TGTGCCAGCAGCCGGACGGGACTGGCAGATACGCAGTATTTT. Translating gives CASSRTGLADTQYF.

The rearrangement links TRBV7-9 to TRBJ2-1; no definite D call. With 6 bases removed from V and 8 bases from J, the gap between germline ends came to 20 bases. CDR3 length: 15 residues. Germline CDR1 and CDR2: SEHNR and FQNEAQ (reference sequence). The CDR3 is CASSFGSLTVYEQFF. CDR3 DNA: TGTGCCAGCAGTTTCGGGTCCCTGACGGTTTATGAGCAGTTCTTC.

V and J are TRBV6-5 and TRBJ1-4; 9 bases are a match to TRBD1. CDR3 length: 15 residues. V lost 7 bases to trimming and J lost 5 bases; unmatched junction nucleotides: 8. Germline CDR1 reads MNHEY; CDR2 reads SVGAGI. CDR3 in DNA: TGTGCCAGCAATTCCAAGACAGGGGGGAATGAAAAACTGTTTTTT. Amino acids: CASNSKTGGNEKLFF.

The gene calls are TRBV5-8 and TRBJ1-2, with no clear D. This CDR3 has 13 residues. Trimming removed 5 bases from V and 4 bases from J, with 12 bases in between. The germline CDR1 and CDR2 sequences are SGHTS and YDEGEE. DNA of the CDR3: TGTGCCAGCAGGAAGTTCGGTTCCTATGGCTACACCTTC. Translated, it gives CASRKFGSYGYTF. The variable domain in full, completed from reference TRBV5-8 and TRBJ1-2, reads EAGVTQSPTHLIKTRGQQATLRCSPISGHTSVYWYQQALGLGLQFLLWYDEGEERNRGNFPPRFSGRQFPNYSSELNVNALELEDSALYLCASRKFGSYGYTFGSGTRLTVV.

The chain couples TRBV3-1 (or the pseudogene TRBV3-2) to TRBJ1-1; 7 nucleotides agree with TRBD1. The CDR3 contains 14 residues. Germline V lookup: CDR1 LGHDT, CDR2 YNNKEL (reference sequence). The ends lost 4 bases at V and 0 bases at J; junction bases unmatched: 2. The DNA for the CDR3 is TGTGCCAGCAGCCTCGGACAGGTGAACACTGAAGCTTTCTTT. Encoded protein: CASSLGQVNTEAFF.

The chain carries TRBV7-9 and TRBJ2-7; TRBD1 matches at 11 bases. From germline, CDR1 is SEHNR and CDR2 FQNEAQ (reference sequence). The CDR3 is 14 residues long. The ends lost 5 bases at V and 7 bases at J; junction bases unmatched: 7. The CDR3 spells CASSRDRGYFEQYV. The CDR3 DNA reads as TGTGCCAGCAGCCGGGACAGGGGGTATTTTGAGCAGTACGTC.

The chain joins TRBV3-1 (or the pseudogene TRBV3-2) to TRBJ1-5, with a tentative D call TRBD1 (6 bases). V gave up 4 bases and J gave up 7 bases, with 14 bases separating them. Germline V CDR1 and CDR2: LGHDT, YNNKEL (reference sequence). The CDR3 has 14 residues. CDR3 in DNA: TGTGCCAGCAGCCTCGGACAGAAAGGCCAGCCCCAGCATTTT. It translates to CASSLGQKGQPQHF.

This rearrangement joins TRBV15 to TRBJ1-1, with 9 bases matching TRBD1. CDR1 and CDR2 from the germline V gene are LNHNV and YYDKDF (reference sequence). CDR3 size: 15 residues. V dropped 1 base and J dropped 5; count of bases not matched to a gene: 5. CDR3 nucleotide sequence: TGTGCCACCAGCAGAGTGGGGACAGGGACTACTGAAGCTTTCTTT. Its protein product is CATSRVGTGTTEAFF.

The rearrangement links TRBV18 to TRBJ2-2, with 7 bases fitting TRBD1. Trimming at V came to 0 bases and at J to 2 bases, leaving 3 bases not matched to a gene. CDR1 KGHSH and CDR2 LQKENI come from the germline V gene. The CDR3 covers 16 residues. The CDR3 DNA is TGTGCCAGCTCACCACCTAACAGGGGTAACACCGGGGAGCTGTTTTTT. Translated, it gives CASSPPNRGNTGELFF.

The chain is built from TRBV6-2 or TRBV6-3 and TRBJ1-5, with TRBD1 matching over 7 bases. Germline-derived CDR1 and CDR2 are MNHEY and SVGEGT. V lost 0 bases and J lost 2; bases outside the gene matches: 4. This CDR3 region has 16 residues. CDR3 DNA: TGTGCCAGCAGTTACTCGCGAGGGGGCGGCAATCAGCCCCAGCATTTT. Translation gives CASSYSRGGGNQPQHF.

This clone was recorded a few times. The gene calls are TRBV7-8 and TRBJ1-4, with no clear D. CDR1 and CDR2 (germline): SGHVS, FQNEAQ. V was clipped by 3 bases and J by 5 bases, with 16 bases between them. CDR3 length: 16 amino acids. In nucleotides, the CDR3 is TGTGCCAGCAGCTTTGGTACGGGATCGGGGAATGAAAAACTGTTTTTT. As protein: CASSFGTGSGNEKLFF.